This T cell receptor beta chain was observed in a study of cytomegalovirus exposure and HLA in healthy donors. Germline CDR1 is SGHTA and CDR2 is FQGNSA. The CDR3 covers 14 residues. V lost 6 bases to trimming and J lost 5 bases; unmatched junction nucleotides: 4. Study-wide results and caveats: A missense DCLRE1C variant was associated with V- and J-gene trimming of TCR beta chains in a later analysis, and an independent cohort replicated the association.

Of note for this clone: Its antigen is not known.

In the PCR, 60 Vbeta and 13 Jbeta primers were used. Repertoires were generated with immunoSEQ multiplex PCR, while TCRdb's copy carries only in-frame clones and drops some. The table shows 90,000 to 110,000 clones, with around 80% occurring only once. Sequenced input: PBMCs. This clonotype was obtained from a man aged 25 to 40 in good health and CMV-seronegative. The rearrangement joins TRBV7-2 to TRBJ1-2; 12 bases are shared with TRBD1. The CDR3 sequence is CASRVGQGAYGYTF. In DNA, the CDR3 is TGTGCCAGCAGAGTGGGACAGGGGGCTTATGGCTACACCTTC. The variable domain in full, with the rest retrieved from reference TRBV7-2 and TRBJ1-2, is GAGVSQSPSNKVTEKGKDVELRCDPISGHTALYWYRQSLGQGLEFLIYFQGNSAPDKSGLPSDRFSAERTGGSVSTLTIQRTQQEDSAVYLCASRVGQGAYGYTFGSGTRLTVV.